Below, one TCR beta chain is given with its context. The antigen remains undetermined. This entry is derived from a study of post-analysis software for immune sequencing data. Study results and limitations: Controls' normalized Chao1 diversity significantly exceeded that of multiple sclerosis patients.

The TCR beta cDNA libraries carried unique molecular identifiers. A single record per CDR3 protein comes from TCRdb applying MiXCR to the PCR reads. The table lists roughly 730,000 distinct CDR3 sequences, roughly 30% of them singletons. This receptor was identified in a girl aged 10-17 years with multiple sclerosis. Material for sequencing was blood.

CDR3 protein: CATSREQTGLGSTDTQYF. DNA for the CDR3: TGTGCCACCAGCAGAGAACAAACGGGACTAGGGAGCACAGATACGCAGTATTTT. The V and J genes are TRBV15 and TRBJ2-3; the match to TRBD2 covers 8 bases. Unmatched junction bases numbered 8, after V lost 0 bases and J lost 0 bases. This CDR3 has 18 residues. The germline V gene encodes CDR1 LNHNV and CDR2 YYDKDF (reference sequence).